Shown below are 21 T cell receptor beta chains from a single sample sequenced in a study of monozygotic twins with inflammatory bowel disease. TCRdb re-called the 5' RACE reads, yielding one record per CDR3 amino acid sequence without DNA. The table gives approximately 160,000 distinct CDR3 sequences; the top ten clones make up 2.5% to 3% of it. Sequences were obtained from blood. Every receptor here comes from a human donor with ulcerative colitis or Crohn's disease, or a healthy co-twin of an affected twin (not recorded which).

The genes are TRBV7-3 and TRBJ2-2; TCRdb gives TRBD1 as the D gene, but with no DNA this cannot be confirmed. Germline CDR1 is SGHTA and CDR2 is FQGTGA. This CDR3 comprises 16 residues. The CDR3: CASSPDGAAGIGELFF. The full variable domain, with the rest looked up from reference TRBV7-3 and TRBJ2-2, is GAGVSQTPSNKVTEKGKYVELRCDPISGHTALYWYRQSLGQGPEFLIYFQGTGAADDSGLPNDRFFAVRPEGSVSTLKIQRTERGDSAVYLCASSPDGAAGIGELFFGEGSRLTVL.

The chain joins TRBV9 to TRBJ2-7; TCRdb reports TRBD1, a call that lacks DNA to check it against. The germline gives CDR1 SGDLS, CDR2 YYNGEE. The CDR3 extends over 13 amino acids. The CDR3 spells CASSISGGVEQYF.

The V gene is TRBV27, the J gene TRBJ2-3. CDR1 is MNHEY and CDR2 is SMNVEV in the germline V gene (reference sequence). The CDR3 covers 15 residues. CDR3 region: CASSLDVGRTDTQYF.

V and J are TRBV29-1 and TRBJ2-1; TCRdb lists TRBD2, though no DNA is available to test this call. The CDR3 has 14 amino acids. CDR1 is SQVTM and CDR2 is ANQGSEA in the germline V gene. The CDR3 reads CSGLPAGAYNEQFF.

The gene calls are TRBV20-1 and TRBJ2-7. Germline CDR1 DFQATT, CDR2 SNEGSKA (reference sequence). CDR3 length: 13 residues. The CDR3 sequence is CSARRTVSYEQYF.

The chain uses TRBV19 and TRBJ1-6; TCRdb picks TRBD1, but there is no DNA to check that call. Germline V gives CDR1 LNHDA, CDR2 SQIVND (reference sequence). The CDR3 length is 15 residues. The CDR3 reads CASIGTGSKNSPLHF.

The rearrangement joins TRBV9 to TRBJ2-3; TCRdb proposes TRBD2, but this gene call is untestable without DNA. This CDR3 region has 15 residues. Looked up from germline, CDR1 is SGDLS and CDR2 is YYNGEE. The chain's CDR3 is CASSVEVLAGTAQYF. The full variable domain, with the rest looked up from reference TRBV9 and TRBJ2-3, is DSGVTQTPKHLITATGQRVTLRCSPRSGDLSVYWYQQSLDQGLQFLIQYYNGEERAKGNILERFSAQQFPDLHSELNLSSLELGDSALYFCASSVEVLAGTAQYFGPGTRLTVL.

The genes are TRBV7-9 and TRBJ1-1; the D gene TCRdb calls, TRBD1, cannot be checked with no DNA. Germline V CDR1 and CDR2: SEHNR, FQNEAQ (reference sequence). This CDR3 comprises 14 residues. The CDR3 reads CASSLSGERFEAFF. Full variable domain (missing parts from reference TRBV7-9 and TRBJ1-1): DTGVSQNPRHKITKRGQNVTFRCDPISEHNRLYWYRQTLGQGPEFLTYFQNEAQLEKSRLLSDRFSAERPKGSFSTLEIQRTEQGDSAMYLCASSLSGERFEAFFGQGTRLTVV.

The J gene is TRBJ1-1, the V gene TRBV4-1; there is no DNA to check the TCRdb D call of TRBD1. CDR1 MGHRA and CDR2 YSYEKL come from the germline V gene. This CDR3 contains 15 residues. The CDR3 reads CASSQAGDTGTEAFF.

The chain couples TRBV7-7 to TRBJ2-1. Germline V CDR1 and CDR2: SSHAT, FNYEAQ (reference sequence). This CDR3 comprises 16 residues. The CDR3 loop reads CASSLRIPSSYNEQFF.

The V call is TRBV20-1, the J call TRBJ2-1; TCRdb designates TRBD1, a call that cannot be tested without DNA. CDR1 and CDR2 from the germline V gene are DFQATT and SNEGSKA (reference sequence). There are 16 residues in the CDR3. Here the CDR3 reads CSAQDGDRGSYNEQFF.

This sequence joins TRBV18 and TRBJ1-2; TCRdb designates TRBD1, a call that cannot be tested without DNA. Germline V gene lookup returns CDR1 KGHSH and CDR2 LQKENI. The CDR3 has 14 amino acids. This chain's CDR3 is CASSPPGQSYGYTF. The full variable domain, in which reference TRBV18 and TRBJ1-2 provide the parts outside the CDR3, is NAGVMQNPRHLVRRRGQEARLRCSPMKGHSHVYWYRQLPEEGLKFMVYLQKENIIDESGMPKERFSAEFPKEGPSILRIQQVVRGDSAAYFCASSPPGQSYGYTFGSGTRLTVV.

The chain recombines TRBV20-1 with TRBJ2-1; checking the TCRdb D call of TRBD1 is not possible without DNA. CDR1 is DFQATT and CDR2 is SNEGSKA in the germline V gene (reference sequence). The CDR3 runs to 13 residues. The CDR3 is CSARGPPNHEQFF.

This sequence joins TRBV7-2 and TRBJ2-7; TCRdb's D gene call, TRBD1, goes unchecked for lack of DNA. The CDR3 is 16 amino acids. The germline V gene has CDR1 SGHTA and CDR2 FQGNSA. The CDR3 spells CASSLVLMGGNYEQYF.

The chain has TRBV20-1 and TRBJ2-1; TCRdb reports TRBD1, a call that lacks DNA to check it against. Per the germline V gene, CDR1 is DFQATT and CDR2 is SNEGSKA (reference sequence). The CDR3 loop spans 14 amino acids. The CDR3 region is CSAELFGRDREQFF.

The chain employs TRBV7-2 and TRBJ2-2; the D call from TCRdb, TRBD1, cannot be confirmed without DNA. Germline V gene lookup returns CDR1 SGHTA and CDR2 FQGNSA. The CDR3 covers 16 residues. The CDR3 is CASSRTRTVPTGELFF. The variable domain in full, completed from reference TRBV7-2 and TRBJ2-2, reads GAGVSQSPSNKVTEKGKDVELRCDPISGHTALYWYRQSLGQGLEFLIYFQGNSAPDKSGLPSDRFSAERTGGSVSTLTIQRTQQEDSAVYLCASSRTRTVPTGELFFGEGSRLTVL.

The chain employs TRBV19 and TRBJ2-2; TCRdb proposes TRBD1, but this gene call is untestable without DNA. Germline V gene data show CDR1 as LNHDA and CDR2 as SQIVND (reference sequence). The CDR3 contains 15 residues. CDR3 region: CASSKTGGTTGELFF.

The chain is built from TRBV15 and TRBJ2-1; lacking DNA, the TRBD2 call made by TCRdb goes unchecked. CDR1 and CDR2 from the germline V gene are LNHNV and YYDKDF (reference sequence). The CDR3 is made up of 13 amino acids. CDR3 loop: CATGLKPSNEQFF.

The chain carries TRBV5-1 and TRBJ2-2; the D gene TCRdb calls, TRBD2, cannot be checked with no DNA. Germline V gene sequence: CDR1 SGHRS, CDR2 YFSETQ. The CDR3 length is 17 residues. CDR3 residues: CASSPMIAGPGGGELFF.

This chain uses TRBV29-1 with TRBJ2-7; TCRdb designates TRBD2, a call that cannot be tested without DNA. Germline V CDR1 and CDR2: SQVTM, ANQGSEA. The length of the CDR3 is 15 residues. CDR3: CSVEWRGLYSYEQYF.

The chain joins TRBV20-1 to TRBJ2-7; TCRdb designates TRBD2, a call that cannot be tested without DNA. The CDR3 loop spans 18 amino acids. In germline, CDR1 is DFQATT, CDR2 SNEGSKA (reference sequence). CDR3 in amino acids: CSARSGRGSGRVAYEQYF.